This section outlines one TCR beta chain sequence together with its context. The sample comes from a study of shared clonotypes between healthy human individuals. Across the whole study: Every donor yielded three CD4 naive, three CD4 memory, two CD8 naive and one CD8 memory plate.

Only in-frame clones appear in the TCRdb table, and some are missing; sequencing was by immunoSEQ multiplex PCR. This sample carries around 2,000,000 clones, roughly 94% of them seen once, and the ten largest clones take about 1.1%. CD45RO-negative, CCR7-positively selected cells formed the naive CD8 fraction, excluding terminally differentiated effector memory CD45RA+ cells. This TCR was recovered from a man aged 18 to 29 in good health. Specimen: naive CD8+ T cells sorted from blood.

CDR3 protein: CASSFAQTGNEQFF. The CDR3 DNA is TGTGCCAGCAGTTTTGCGCAAACAGGCAATGAGCAGTTCTTC. The V call is TRBV27, the J call TRBJ2-1; D is possibly TRBD1 (5 bases). The ends were cut back, 3 bases at V and 6 bases at J, with 12 bases in the middle. Germline-derived CDR1 and CDR2 are MNHEY and SMNVEV (reference sequence). The CDR3 covers 14 residues.